This T cell receptor (beta chain) was documented in a study of blood T cells in healthy people across ages. Alongside a J-beta primer mix, a sample-barcoded 5' primer served in a second PCR lasting roughly 7 to 11 cycles. From the 5' RACE reads, TCRdb called clonotypes with MiXCR, one entry per CDR3 protein. This sample carries roughly 1.6 million distinct CDR3 sequences, 30% to 40% of them seen once, and the ten largest clones take approximately 10%. Sample donors were healthy Caucasian individuals that came from Russia, aged roughly 6 to 100. The material sequenced was blood. The sequence derives from a woman between 25 and 40 years old in good health.

The CDR3 DNA reads TGTGCCAGCAGCCAGCTAGCGGGGATCTACGAGCAGTACTTC. Residues: CASSQLAGIYEQYF. The rearrangement links TRBV5-6 to TRBJ2-7; 9 nucleotides agree with TRBD2. In germline, CDR1 is SGHDT, CDR2 YYEEEE. With 4 bases clipped from V and 3 bases from J, the junction kept 5 bases outside the gene matches. The CDR3 consists of 14 residues.